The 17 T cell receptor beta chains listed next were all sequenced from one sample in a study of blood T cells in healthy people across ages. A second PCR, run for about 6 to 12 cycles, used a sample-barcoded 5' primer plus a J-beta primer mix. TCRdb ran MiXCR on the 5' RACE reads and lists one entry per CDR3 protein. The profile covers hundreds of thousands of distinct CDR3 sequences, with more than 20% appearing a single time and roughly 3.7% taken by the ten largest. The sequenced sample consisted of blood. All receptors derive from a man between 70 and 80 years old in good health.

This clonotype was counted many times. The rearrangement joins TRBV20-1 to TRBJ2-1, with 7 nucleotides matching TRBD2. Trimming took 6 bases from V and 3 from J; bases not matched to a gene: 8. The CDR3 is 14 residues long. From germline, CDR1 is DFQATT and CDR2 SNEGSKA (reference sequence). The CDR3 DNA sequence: TGCAGTGCCAAAACTAGCGCAAGCTACAATGAGCAGTTCTTC. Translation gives CSAKTSASYNEQFF.

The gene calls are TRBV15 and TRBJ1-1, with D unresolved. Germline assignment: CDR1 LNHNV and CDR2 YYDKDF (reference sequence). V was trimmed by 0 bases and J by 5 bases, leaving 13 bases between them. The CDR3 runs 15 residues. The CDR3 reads CATSREIVAGTEAFF. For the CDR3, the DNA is TGTGCCACCAGCAGAGAGATCGTAGCGGGGACTGAAGCTTTCTTT.

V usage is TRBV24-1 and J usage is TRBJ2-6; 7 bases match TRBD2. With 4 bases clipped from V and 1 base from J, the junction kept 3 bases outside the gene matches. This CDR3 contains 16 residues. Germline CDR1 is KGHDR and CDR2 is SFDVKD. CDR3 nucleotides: TGTGCCACCAGTGACCGCGGGAGTTCTGGGGCCAACGTCCTGACTTTC. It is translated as CATSDRGSSGANVLTF.

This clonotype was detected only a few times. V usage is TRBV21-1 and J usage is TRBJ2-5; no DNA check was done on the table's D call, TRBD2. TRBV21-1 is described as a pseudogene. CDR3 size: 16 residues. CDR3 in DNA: TGTGCCAGCAGCAAAGTTTCTAGCGGGAGCGGAGAGACCCAGTACTTC. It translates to CASSKVSSGSGETQYF.

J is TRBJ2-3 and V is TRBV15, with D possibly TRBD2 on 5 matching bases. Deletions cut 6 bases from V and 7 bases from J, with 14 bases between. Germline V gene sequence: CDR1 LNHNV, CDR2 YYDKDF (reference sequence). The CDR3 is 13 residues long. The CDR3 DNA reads TGTGCCACCAGTACGGACTTAGGGAATACGCAGTATTTT. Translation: CATSTDLGNTQYF.

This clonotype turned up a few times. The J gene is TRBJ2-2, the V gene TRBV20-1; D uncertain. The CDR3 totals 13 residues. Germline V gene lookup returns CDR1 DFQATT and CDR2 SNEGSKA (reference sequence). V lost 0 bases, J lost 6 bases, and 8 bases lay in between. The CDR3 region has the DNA TGCAGTGCTAGAGAGGACGTACCCGGGGAGCTGTTTTTT. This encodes CSAREDVPGELFF.

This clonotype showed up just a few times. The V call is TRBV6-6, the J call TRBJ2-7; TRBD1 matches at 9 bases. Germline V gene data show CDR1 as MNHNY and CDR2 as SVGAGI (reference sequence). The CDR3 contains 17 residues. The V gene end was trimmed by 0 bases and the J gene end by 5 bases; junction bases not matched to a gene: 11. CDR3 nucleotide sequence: TGTGCCAGCAGTTACTCCCCGGGCGGGACAGGGCCCCACGAGCAGTACTTC. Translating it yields CASSYSPGGTGPHEQYF.

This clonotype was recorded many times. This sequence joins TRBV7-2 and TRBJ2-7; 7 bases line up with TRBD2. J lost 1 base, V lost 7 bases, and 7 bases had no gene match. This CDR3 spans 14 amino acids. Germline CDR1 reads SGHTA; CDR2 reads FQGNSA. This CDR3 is CASNGGSGSYEQYF. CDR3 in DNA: TGTGCCAGCAACGGCGGGAGCGGGTCCTACGAGCAGTACTTC.

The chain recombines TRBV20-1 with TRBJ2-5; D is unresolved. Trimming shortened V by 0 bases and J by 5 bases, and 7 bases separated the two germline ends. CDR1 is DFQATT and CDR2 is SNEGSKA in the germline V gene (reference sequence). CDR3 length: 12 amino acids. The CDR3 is CSARDRVETQYF. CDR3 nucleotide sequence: TGCAGTGCTAGAGATAGGGTCGAGACCCAGTACTTC.

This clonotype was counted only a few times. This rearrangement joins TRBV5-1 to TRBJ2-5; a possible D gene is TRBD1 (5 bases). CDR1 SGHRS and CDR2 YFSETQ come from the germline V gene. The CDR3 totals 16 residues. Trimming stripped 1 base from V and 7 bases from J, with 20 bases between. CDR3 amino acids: CASSLTSTVVQGTQYF. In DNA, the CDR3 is TGCGCCAGCAGCTTGACGTCGACGGTGGTCCAGGGGACCCAGTACTTC.

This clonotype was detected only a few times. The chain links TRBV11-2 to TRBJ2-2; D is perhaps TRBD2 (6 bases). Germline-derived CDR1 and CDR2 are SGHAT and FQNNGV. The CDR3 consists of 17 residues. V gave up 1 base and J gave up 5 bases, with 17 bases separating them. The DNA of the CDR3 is TGTGCCAGCAGCTTAGTCTTGGGTAGAGGGACTACCGGGGAGCTGTTTTTT. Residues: CASSLVLGRGTTGELFF.

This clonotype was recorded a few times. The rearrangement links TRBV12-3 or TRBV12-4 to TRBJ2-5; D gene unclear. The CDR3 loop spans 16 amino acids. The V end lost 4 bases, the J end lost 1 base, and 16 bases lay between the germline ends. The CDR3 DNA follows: TGTGCCAGCAGTTCCTCCCTTTCAGGTTCCCAAGAGACCCAGTACTTC. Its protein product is CASSSSLSGSQETQYF.

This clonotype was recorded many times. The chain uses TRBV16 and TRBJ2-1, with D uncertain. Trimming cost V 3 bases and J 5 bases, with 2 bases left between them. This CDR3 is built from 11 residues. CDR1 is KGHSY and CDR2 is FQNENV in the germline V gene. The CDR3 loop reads CASSQHNEQFF. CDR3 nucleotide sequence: TGTGCCAGCAGCCAGCACAATGAGCAGTTCTTC.

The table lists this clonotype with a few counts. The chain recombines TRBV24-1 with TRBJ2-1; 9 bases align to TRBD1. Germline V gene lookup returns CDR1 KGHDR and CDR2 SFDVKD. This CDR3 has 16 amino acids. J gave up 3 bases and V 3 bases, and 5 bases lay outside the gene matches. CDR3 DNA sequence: TGTGCCACCAGTGATCGACAGGGGGTCTTCTACAATGAGCAGTTCTTC. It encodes CATSDRQGVFYNEQFF.

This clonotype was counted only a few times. The CDR3 DNA is TGCAGTGCTAGAGATCCGCCAGGGGGCCCAGAGACCCAGTACTTC. Its translation is CSARDPPGGPETQYF. The chain is built from TRBV20-1 and TRBJ2-5; TRBD1 matches at 8 bases. The CDR3 has 15 amino acids. V was pared by 0 bases and J by 4 bases, with 7 bases of the junction left unmatched. Germline lookup yields CDR1 DFQATT and CDR2 SNEGSKA (reference sequence).

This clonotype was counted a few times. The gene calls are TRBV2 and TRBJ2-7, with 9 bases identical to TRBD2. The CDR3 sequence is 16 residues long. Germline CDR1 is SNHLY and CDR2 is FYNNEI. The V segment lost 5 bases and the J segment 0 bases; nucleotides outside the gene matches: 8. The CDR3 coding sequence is TGTGCCAGCAGTTCCCCTAGCGGGAAGGGCTCCTACGAGCAGTACTTC. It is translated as CASSSPSGKGSYEQYF.

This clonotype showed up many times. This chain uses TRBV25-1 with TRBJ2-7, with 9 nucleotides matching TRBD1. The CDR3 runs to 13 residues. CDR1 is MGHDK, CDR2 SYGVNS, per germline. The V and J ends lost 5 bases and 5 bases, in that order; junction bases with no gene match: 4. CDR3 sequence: CASSRDRVHEQYF. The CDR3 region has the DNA TGTGCCAGCAGTCGGGACAGGGTCCACGAGCAGTACTTC.